This TCR beta chain comes out of a study of identical twins. This clonotype has at least ten counts. Its cognate antigen is unknown. No donor was unhealthy or non-Caucasian. Germline assignment: CDR1 ENHRY and CDR2 SYGVKD. V was pared by 6 bases and J by 1 base, with 1 base of the junction left unmatched. The CDR3 runs 14 residues. Study results and caveats: With abundant cord blood beta clonotypes, insertions were fewer; memory repertoires showed no such pattern. Out-of-frame alpha sequences that twins shared showed excess low generation probability.

TCRdb used MiXCR to reprocess the 5' RACE reads, holding one entry per CDR3 protein. The sample yields a few hundred thousand distinct CDR3 sequences, about 10% seen once. Sequencing was done on a sample of memory T cells sorted from blood. The chain recombines TRBV10-3 with TRBJ2-5; 11 bases are a match to TRBD1. This receptor was obtained from a man aged 50 to 60 in good health. CDR3 sequence reads: CAIRGTGGQETQYF. CDR3 nucleotides: TGTGCCATCAGGGGGACAGGGGGCCAAGAGACCCAGTACTTC.